These 32 T cell receptor beta chains share one sample of origin, sequenced in a study of T cells after posttransplantation cyclophosphamide. Cyclophosphamide on days +3 and +4 followed busulfan-fludarabine conditioning and a marrow graft. Measured with immunoSEQ multiplex PCR; TCRdb has only the in-frame clones, and not every one. The data show 2,500 to 3,500 clones, roughly 60% seen once. This specimen was PBMCs, taken 30 days after allogeneic stem cell transplant with posttransplant cyclophosphamide. Receptors were obtained from a male patient aged 55 to 70 who received an allogeneic stem cell transplant from a related donor and was CMV-positive. Some T cells may be transferred from the graft donor.

The chain has TRBV29-1 and TRBJ2-6; D is undetermined. V gave up 5 bases and J gave up 2 bases, with 7 bases separating them. The CDR3 length is 13 residues. Germline lookup yields CDR1 SQVTM and CDR2 ANQGSEA. The CDR3 loop is CSVRQTGANVLTF. The CDR3 nucleotides read TGCAGCGTTAGACAAACTGGGGCCAACGTCCTGACTTTC. The full variable domain, with the rest looked up from reference TRBV29-1 and TRBJ2-6, is SAVISQKPSRDICQRGTSLTIQCQVDSQVTMMFWYRQQPGQSLTLIATANQGSEATYESGFVIDKFPISRPNLTFSTLTVSNMSPEDSSIYLCSVRQTGANVLTFGAGSRLTVL.

The rearrangement uses TRBV7-3 and TRBJ1-2; D remains unclear. In germline, CDR1 is SGHTA, CDR2 FQGTGA. V was cut by 2 bases and J by 7 bases, with 11 bases left in between. The CDR3 has 13 amino acids. Here the CDR3 DNA reads TGTGCCAGCAGCTTAGGTGGAGGTTCTGGCTACACCTTC. Translated, it gives CASSLGGGSGYTF.

This chain links TRBV4-3 with TRBJ1-6; D is undetermined. CDR3 size: 16 residues. The germline CDR1 and CDR2 sequences are LGHNA and YSLEER. V was shortened by 0 bases and J by 0 bases, with 6 bases between the two germline ends. In DNA form, the CDR3 reads TGCGCCAGCAGCCAAGATAAGAGCTCCTATAATTCACCCCTCCACTTT. Its translation is CASSQDKSSYNSPLHF.

This clone counts as medium-sized (0.01 to 0.1%). This sequence joins TRBV7-9 and TRBJ2-7; 8 bases map to TRBD2. The germline V gene has CDR1 SEHNR and CDR2 FQNEAQ (reference sequence). V dropped 5 bases and J dropped 1; count of bases not matched to a gene: 7. The CDR3 loop spans 15 amino acids. CDR3 amino acids: CASSDGTSGSYEQYF. In DNA form, the CDR3 reads TGTGCCAGCAGCGACGGTACTAGCGGATCCTACGAGCAGTACTTC.

This chain joins TRBV19 and TRBJ1-6, with a weak D call TRBD1 (6 bases). This CDR3 comprises 17 residues. The V end was cut by 5 bases, the J end by 6 bases, with 20 bases between. In germline, CDR1 is LNHDA, CDR2 SQIVND (reference sequence). CDR3 DNA: TGTGCCAGTAGTCCATCCGCCGGGACACGCGGTAATTCACCCCTCCACTTT. Amino acid sequence: CASSPSAGTRGNSPLHF.

The CDR3: CASSQSRDTNSPLHF. The DNA for the CDR3 is TGTGCCAGCAGCCAGAGCCGGGACACCAATTCACCCCTCCACTTT. The rearrangement links TRBV6-6 to TRBJ1-6; D is perhaps TRBD1 (6 bases). Germline V gives CDR1 MNHNY, CDR2 SVGAGI (reference sequence). Deletions cut 6 bases from V and 7 bases from J, with 16 bases between. This CDR3 contains 15 residues.

Only one count was recorded for this clone. The genes are TRBV9 and TRBJ2-7; a weak D match, TRBD1 (5 bases). V shed 2 bases and J shed 4 bases, with 13 bases lying between them. Per germline, CDR1 SGDLS and CDR2 YYNGEE. The CDR3 is 14 residues long. The CDR3 reads CASSVSQGAYEQYF. DNA of the CDR3: TGTGCCAGCAGCGTTAGCCAGGGTGCGTACGAGCAGTACTTC.

This clone was recorded only once. The chain links TRBV11-2 to TRBJ2-4, with 7 bases that match TRBD1. CDR3 length: 16 amino acids. The germline V gene has CDR1 SGHAT and CDR2 FQNNGV. The trim removed 4 bases at V and 8 bases at J, leaving 14 bases unmatched. In DNA, the CDR3 is TGTGCCAGCAGCTGGACCGACAGGGAGACTTATGACATTCAGTACTTC. This gives the protein CASSWTDRETYDIQYF.

The chain is built from TRBV7-9 and TRBJ1-5; 9 bases align to TRBD1. Germline V gene data show CDR1 as SEHNR and CDR2 as FQNEAQ (reference sequence). Losses at the gene ends were 1 base for V and 3 bases for J; bases not matched to a gene: 10. The CDR3 covers 18 residues. The CDR3 DNA reads as TGTGCCAGCAGCTTAGACCCGGGACAGGGAATCGACAATCAGCCCCAGCATTTT. Translation gives CASSLDPGQGIDNQPQHF.

This chain joins TRBV19 and TRBJ2-7; 8 bases align to TRBD1. The V gene's germline CDR1 is LNHDA and CDR2 SQIVND (reference sequence). Trimming removed 4 bases from V and 5 bases from J; junction bases left unmatched: 13. The CDR3 sequence is 16 residues long. CDR3 loop: CASSTQPAGGFDEQYF. The CDR3 DNA follows: TGTGCCAGTAGTACCCAACCCGCAGGGGGCTTTGACGAGCAGTACTTC.

The chain recombines TRBV7-3 with TRBJ1-5; TRBD1 is a possible D gene (6 bases). V was clipped by 5 bases and J by 7 bases, with 18 bases between them. The V gene's germline CDR1 is SGHTA and CDR2 FQGTGA. The CDR3 sequence is 15 residues long. The CDR3 sequence is CASSPNAGTQQPQHF. The CDR3 DNA is TGTGCCAGCAGCCCAAACGCAGGGACACAACAGCCCCAGCATTTT.

The V gene is TRBV7-2, the J gene TRBJ2-5; possibly TRBD2 for D (6 bases). CDR1 SGHTA and CDR2 FQGNSA come from the germline V gene. V shed 3 bases and J shed 11 bases, with 22 bases lying between them. This CDR3 region has 15 residues. The chain's CDR3 is CASSFSLSPTREQYF. The CDR3 DNA sequence: TGTGCCAGCAGCTTCTCCCTAAGCCCGACTAGGGAGCAGTACTTC.

The V call is TRBV14, the J call TRBJ2-4, with a weak D call TRBD1 (6 bases). This CDR3 is 19 amino acids long. V lost 4 bases and J 4 bases, leaving 26 bases between the germline ends. Germline lookup yields CDR1 SGHDN and CDR2 FVKESK. The CDR3 loop is CASSRGIQGARVRKNIQYF. In DNA form, the CDR3 reads TGTGCCAGCAGCCGGGGGATACAGGGAGCCCGAGTCCGGAAAAACATTCAGTACTTC.

The rearrangement joins TRBV5-1 to TRBJ2-1; 7 bases align to TRBD2. Per the germline V gene, CDR1 is SGHRS and CDR2 is YFSETQ. V was clipped by 4 bases and J by 15 bases; unmatched bases: 16. The CDR3 loop spans 14 amino acids. CDR3 in DNA: TGCGCCAGCAGCCCATCCGCCGGGACTACCATCTCGTTCTTC. This codes for CASSPSAGTTISFF.

The sample holds a few counts of this clone. DNA of the CDR3: TGTGCCACCGAGTTATTAGGGGTGCAGCCCCAGCATTTT. Amino acids: CATELLGVQPQHF. V and J are TRBV6-5 and TRBJ1-5; D is possibly TRBD1 (5 bases). Trimming took 10 bases from V and 7 from J, leaving 17 bases between them. The length of the CDR3 is 13 residues. CDR1 and CDR2 (germline): MNHEY, SVGAGI.

The chain recombines TRBV4-2 with TRBJ1-3; a possible D gene is TRBD1 (5 bases). Trimming left V 1 base short and J 4 bases short, with 14 bases between. CDR3 length: 16 amino acids. The germline V gene encodes CDR1 LGHNA and CDR2 YNFKEQ. CDR3 nucleotide sequence: TGTGCCAGCAGCCAAGTATCCCAGGGTGAAGGAAACACCATATATTTT. Translated, it gives CASSQVSQGEGNTIYF.

About this clone itself: One end of the junction does not line up with germline, which may come from a read error. The V gene is TRBV4-2, the J gene TRBJ1-2, with D perhaps matching TRBD1 (6 bases). CDR3 size: 15 residues. Germline CDR1 is LGHNA and CDR2 is YNFKEQ. The CDR3, as DNA: TGTGCCAGCAGACAAGACACAGGGCGCGTTTATGGCTACACCTTC. It is translated as CASRQDTGRVYGYTF.

The chain carries TRBV5-6 and TRBJ2-7, with D possibly being TRBD2 (5 bases). V was shortened by 3 bases and J by 2 bases, with 12 bases between the two germline ends. Germline CDR1 is SGHDT and CDR2 is YYEEEE. The CDR3 contains 14 residues. The CDR3 loop reads CASSYGLRAYEQYF. The CDR3 DNA follows: TGTGCCAGCAGCTACGGGTTGAGGGCCTACGAGCAGTACTTC. The whole variable domain, remainder taken from reference TRBV5-6 and TRBJ2-7, is DAGVTQSPTHLIKTRGQQVTLRCSPKSGHDTVSWYQQALGQGPQFIFQYYEEEERQRGNFPDRFSGHQFPNYSSELNVNALLLGDSALYLCASSYGLRAYEQYFGPGTRLTVT.

The chain combines TRBV7-3 with TRBJ2-2; D not certain. The germline V gene encodes CDR1 SGHTA and CDR2 FQGTGA. The germline V and J ends were trimmed by 5 bases and 0 bases, with 7 bases remaining between them. The CDR3 is 14 amino acids. CDR3 bases: TGTGCCAGCAGCCATAGTACGAACACCGGGGAGCTGTTTTTT. Its translation is CASSHSTNTGELFF.

The rearrangement uses TRBV30 and TRBJ1-1; TRBD1 might be the D (5 bases). The CDR3 covers 13 residues. V lost 2 bases, J lost 4 bases, and 11 bases lay in between. Germline V gene sequence: CDR1 GTSNPN, CDR2 SVGIG (reference sequence). The DNA for the CDR3 is TGTGCCTGGAGTCTCAGGGATGGCACTGAAGCTTTCTTT. Protein product: CAWSLRDGTEAFF.

The rearrangement links TRBV11-3 to TRBJ2-7; 10 bases align to TRBD1. The germline V gene has CDR1 SGHNT and CDR2 YENEEA. V dropped 6 bases and J dropped 2; count of bases not matched to a gene: 4. CDR3 length equals 14 residues. The CDR3 DNA reads as TGTGCCAGCAGACCCGGGACAGGGGCCTACGAGCAGTACTTC. Its protein is CASRPGTGAYEQYF.

V usage is TRBV6-5 and J usage is TRBJ1-3; tentative D call: TRBD1 (6 bases). This CDR3 is built from 16 residues. V was clipped by 3 bases and J by 1 base, with 13 bases between them. Germline CDR1 and CDR2: MNHEY and SVGAGI. For the CDR3, the DNA is TGTGCCAGCAGTTATTCTCAGGGGCCATCTGGAAACACCATATATTTT. It is translated as CASSYSQGPSGNTIYF.

The rearrangement links TRBV7-9 to TRBJ1-1; 9 bases align to TRBD1. This CDR3 has 13 residues. Germline V lookup: CDR1 SEHNR, CDR2 FQNEAQ (reference sequence). V trimming: 5 bases; J trimming: 7 bases; junction bases outside the gene matches: 5. The CDR3 DNA reads TGTGCCAGCAGCCGCCGGGACAGGGATGAAGCTTTCTTT. It codes for CASSRRDRDEAFF.

The table lists this clone with a few counts. The V call is TRBV5-1, the J call TRBJ2-2; perhaps TRBD2 as D (6 bases). The ends were cut back, 2 bases at V and 3 bases at J, with 14 bases in the middle. This CDR3 contains 16 residues. The germline CDR1 and CDR2 sequences are SGHRS and YFSETQ. CDR3: CASSFTLAPHTGELFF. CDR3 nucleotide sequence: TGCGCCAGCAGCTTTACACTAGCCCCACACACCGGGGAGCTGTTTTTT.

The J gene is TRBJ2-2, the V gene TRBV9; D is possibly TRBD2 (5 bases). The CDR3 is made up of 15 amino acids. Germline CDR1 SGDLS, CDR2 YYNGEE. The V end was cut by 0 bases, the J end by 4 bases, with 10 bases between. The CDR3 nucleotides read TGTGCCAGCAGCGTAGTGGGGAGCGGCACCGGGGAGCTGTTTTTT. It is translated as CASSVVGSGTGELFF.

In its sample, this clone was seen once. The chain combines TRBV6-6 with TRBJ2-2, with TRBD1 identical over 11 bases. The CDR3 contains 15 residues. Germline lookup yields CDR1 MNHNY and CDR2 SVGAGI (reference sequence). V was pared by 1 base and J by 7 bases, with 2 bases of the junction left unmatched. The CDR3 loop is CASSYLGQGVGELFF. As DNA, the CDR3 is TGTGCCAGCAGTTACTTGGGACAGGGGGTCGGGGAGCTGTTTTTT.

This clone ranks as large (0.1 to 1%). The chain has TRBV5-8 and TRBJ2-7; D might be TRBD1 (6 bases). Germline assignment: CDR1 SGHTS and CDR2 YDEGEE. V dropped 2 bases and J dropped 5 bases, with 20 bases sitting between them. This CDR3 has 16 amino acids. The chain's CDR3 is CASSLNRVDTLHEQYF. CDR3 in DNA: TGTGCCAGCAGCTTAAACAGGGTGGACACTCTCCACGAGCAGTACTTC.

V gene TRBV4-1 combines with J gene TRBJ2-3; 16 bases are a match to TRBD2. Germline-derived CDR1 and CDR2 are MGHRA and YSYEKL. The length of the CDR3 is 20 residues. Trimming took 2 bases from V and 5 from J; bases not matched to a gene: 13. The CDR3 nucleotides read TGCGCCAGCAGCCAAAGAAACACCGGGACTAGCGGGGGGGCTCTAGATACGCAGTATTTT. It yields the protein CASSQRNTGTSGGALDTQYF.

The chain employs TRBV11-3 and TRBJ2-5, with 7 nucleotides matching TRBD1. The CDR3 consists of 16 residues. Losses at the gene ends were 5 bases for V and 5 bases for J; bases not matched to a gene: 14. Germline V gene lookup returns CDR1 SGHNT and CDR2 YENEEA. The CDR3 loop reads CASSPRTGGGRETQYF. CDR3 DNA: TGTGCCAGCAGCCCCCGGACAGGAGGAGGAAGGGAGACCCAGTACTTC.

The chain combines TRBV30 with TRBJ2-1, with D tentatively TRBD1 (6 bases). Looked up from germline, CDR1 is GTSNPN and CDR2 is SVGIG (reference sequence). Trimming stripped 3 bases from V and 11 bases from J, with 11 bases between. The CDR3 has 11 residues. CDR3 protein: CAWSPGQKQFF. CDR3 coding DNA: TGTGCCTGGAGCCCAGGACAGAAGCAGTTCTTC.

This chain links TRBV6-5 with TRBJ2-2, with 11 bases that match TRBD2. The CDR3 contains 15 residues. Germline assignment: CDR1 MNHEY and CDR2 SVGAGI. V lost 5 bases and J lost 6; bases outside the gene matches: 5. CDR3 protein: CASSLAGGWAGELFF. The CDR3 bases are TGTGCCAGCAGTCTAGCGGGGGGCTGGGCCGGGGAGCTGTTTTTT.

The V and J genes are TRBV7-2 and TRBJ1-2; 7 bases agree with TRBD1. Trimming took 5 bases from V and 6 from J; bases not matched to a gene: 12. The CDR3 runs to 15 residues. Germline V gene sequence: CDR1 SGHTA, CDR2 FQGNSA. CDR3 residues: CASSPPRTGRDGYTF. The DNA of the CDR3 is TGTGCCAGCAGCCCACCCAGGACAGGAAGGGATGGCTACACCTTC. The variable domain in full, with the rest retrieved from reference TRBV7-2 and TRBJ1-2, is GAGVSQSPSNKVTEKGKDVELRCDPISGHTALYWYRQSLGQGLEFLIYFQGNSAPDKSGLPSDRFSAERTGGSVSTLTIQRTQQEDSAVYLCASSPPRTGRDGYTFGSGTRLTVV.